The 23 T cell receptor beta chains listed next were all sequenced from one sample in a study of T cell responses to AZD1222 COVID-19 vaccine. Method: immunoSEQ multiplex PCR; TCRdb's copy keeps in-frame clones and lacks some. The profile covers 160,000 or so clones, with 90% appearing a single time and 1.5% taken by the ten largest. Sequencing used peripheral blood, obtained 28 days after the second AZD1222 dose. These receptors were taken from an adult who received the AZD1222 COVID-19 vaccine.

This rearrangement joins TRBV27 to TRBJ2-2; D remains unclear. The ends were cut back, 7 bases at V and 6 bases at J, with 12 bases in the middle. CDR3 size: 13 residues. CDR1 and CDR2 (germline): MNHEY, SMNVEV (reference sequence). CDR3 nucleotide sequence: TGTGCCAGCACCTCAGCTGGAGCCGGGGAGCTGTTTTTT. Its protein product is CASTSAGAGELFF.

The gene calls are TRBV28 and TRBJ1-5; D is possibly TRBD1 (5 bases). This CDR3 contains 15 residues. With 5 bases removed from V and 6 bases from J, the gap between germline ends came to 17 bases. Germline V gene sequence: CDR1 MDHEN, CDR2 SYDVKM. The CDR3 DNA is TGTGCCAGCAGTGGCTCAGGGTTTTTGGGTCAGCCCCAGCATTTT. Protein product: CASSGSGFLGQPQHF.

The chain recombines TRBV3-1 (or the pseudogene TRBV3-2) with TRBJ1-3; no reliable D call. Germline values: CDR1 LGHDT, CDR2 YNNKEL (reference sequence). V was trimmed by 11 bases and J by 5 bases, leaving 16 bases between them. This CDR3 spans 13 amino acids. CDR3 loop: CAVHQGPRNTIYF. The DNA of the CDR3 is TGTGCCGTACACCAAGGGCCTCGAAACACCATATATTTT.

This chain links TRBV28 with TRBJ1-5; D is uncertain. Per the germline V gene, CDR1 is MDHEN and CDR2 is SYDVKM. This CDR3 has 16 residues. Trimming removed 6 bases at V and 4 bases at J, with 19 bases between. This CDR3 reads CASRYRQLGGNQPQHF. The CDR3 bases are TGTGCCAGCAGGTACCGGCAACTCGGCGGAAATCAGCCCCAGCATTTT.

This sequence joins TRBV5-8 and TRBJ2-3; D possibly matches TRBD1 or TRBD2 (6 bases each). Trimming shortened V by 2 bases and J by 6 bases, and 13 bases separated the two germline ends. This CDR3 is built from 14 residues. CDR1 SGHTS and CDR2 YDEGEE come from the germline V gene. In nucleotides, the CDR3 is TGTGCCAGCAGCTTAAGGGGGGCGCGTGATACGCAGTATTTT. Encoded protein: CASSLRGARDTQYF.

The rearrangement uses TRBV30 and TRBJ1-4; TRBD1 might be the D (5 bases). The CDR3 sequence is 15 residues long. Trimming removed 4 bases at V and 0 bases at J, with 12 bases between. The V gene's germline CDR1 is GTSNPN and CDR2 SVGIG (reference sequence). CDR3 nucleotides: TGTGCCTGGAAAAAACAGGCAGCAACTAATGAAAAACTGTTTTTT. This gives the protein CAWKKQAATNEKLFF.

The chain recombines TRBV5-4 with TRBJ1-2; D remains unclear. Trimming shortened V by 4 bases and J by 7 bases, and 20 bases separated the two germline ends. The CDR3 has 15 amino acids. CDR1 is SGHNT, CDR2 YYREEE, per germline (reference sequence). CDR3 region: CASSPWPGSSPGYTF. The CDR3, as DNA: TGTGCCAGCAGCCCATGGCCGGGTTCGTCTCCTGGCTACACCTTC.

This rearrangement joins TRBV5-1 to TRBJ2-7; TRBD1 is a possible D gene (6 bases). This CDR3 has 13 amino acids. V lost 4 bases and J lost 6, with 14 bases in between. Germline V gives CDR1 SGHRS, CDR2 YFSETQ. Written as DNA, the CDR3 is TGCGCCAGCAGCCAACAGGGAATGCGCGAGCAGTACTTC. This gives the protein CASSQQGMREQYF.

The chain carries TRBV5-5 and TRBJ2-7; 9 bases are a match to TRBD1. Germline trimming cut 3 bases from V and 5 bases from J; bases unmatched to any gene: 6. From germline, CDR1 is SGHKS and CDR2 YYEKEE (reference sequence). The CDR3 loop spans 14 amino acids. DNA of the CDR3: TGTGCCAGCAGCTCCGGGACAGGGAGCAACGAGCAGTACTTC. Residues: CASSSGTGSNEQYF. Variable domain in full (rest from reference TRBV5-5 and TRBJ2-7): DAGVTQSPTHLIKTRGQQVTLRCSPISGHKSVSWYQQVLGQGPQFIFQYYEKEERGRGNFPDRFSARQFPNYSSELNVNALLLGDSALYLCASSSGTGSNEQYFGPGTRLTVT.

The CDR3 region has the DNA TGTGCCAGCTCACCGACAGGGGTGGAAGAGCAGTACTTC. Amino acids: CASSPTGVEEQYF. The chain recombines TRBV18 with TRBJ2-7, with 8 positions matching TRBD1. Germline V gene data show CDR1 as KGHSH and CDR2 as LQKENI. The ends lost 3 bases at V and 7 bases at J; junction bases unmatched: 5. This CDR3 has 13 amino acids.

The chain links TRBV9 to TRBJ2-7, with D maybe TRBD1 (5 bases). The CDR3 is 12 amino acids. The V end was cut by 5 bases, the J end by 5 bases, with 11 bases between. Germline CDR1 SGDLS, CDR2 YYNGEE. This CDR3 is CASSYDSDEQYF. The CDR3 nucleotides read TGTGCCAGCAGTTATGACAGCGACGAGCAGTACTTC. Full variable domain (missing parts from reference TRBV9 and TRBJ2-7): DSGVTQTPKHLITATGQRVTLRCSPRSGDLSVYWYQQSLDQGLQFLIQYYNGEERAKGNILERFSAQQFPDLHSELNLSSLELGDSALYFCASSYDSDEQYFGPGTRLTVT.

The rearrangement links TRBV5-4 to TRBJ1-1; no clear D gene. V was shortened by 4 bases and J by 0 bases, with 13 bases between the two germline ends. Per germline, CDR1 SGHNT and CDR2 YYREEE (reference sequence). The CDR3 loop spans 15 amino acids. CDR3 DNA: TGTGCCAGCAGCGCCGGACTGAAAATGAACACTGAAGCTTTCTTT. The encoded protein is CASSAGLKMNTEAFF.

The chain uses TRBV23-1 and TRBJ2-7; D is undetermined. TRBV23-1 is treated as an ORF (open reading frame) with a function not yet certain. V shed 2 bases and J shed 4 bases, with 27 bases lying between them. The CDR3 is 19 amino acids. The CDR3 DNA sequence: TGCGCCAGCAGTCAAATGGAGTGCAGGTTTCGGAGTGCGTATTACGAGCAGTACTTC. It yields the protein CASSQMECRFRSAYYEQYF.

This clone was counted once. J is TRBJ2-2 and V is TRBV12-3 or TRBV12-4; weak D call: TRBD2 (5 bases). The CDR3 is 13 residues long. The ends were cut back, 6 bases at V and 7 bases at J, with 12 bases in the middle. CDR3 loop: CASSRPEGGELFF. Written as DNA, the CDR3 is TGTGCCAGCAGCCGCCCAGAGGGCGGGGAGCTGTTTTTT.

The genes are TRBV27 and TRBJ1-1; the D is unclear. Per the germline V gene, CDR1 is MNHEY and CDR2 is SMNVEV (reference sequence). The CDR3 spans 17 residues. Deletions cut 5 bases from V and 0 bases from J, with 19 bases between. The CDR3 nucleotides are TGTGCCAGCAGTCGCTCCCTCGGTGGCCGGATGAACACTGAAGCTTTCTTT. Its translation is CASSRSLGGRMNTEAFF.

For this clone: Other nucleotide sequences from this sample produce the same CDR3. The chain uses TRBV12-3 or TRBV12-4 and TRBJ1-5; perhaps TRBD1 as D (5 bases). V lost 3 bases and J lost 7, with 7 bases in between. The CDR3 has 12 amino acids. Here the CDR3 reads CASSLGEQPQHF. The DNA of the CDR3 is TGTGCCAGCAGTTTGGGGGAGCAGCCCCAGCATTTT.

V and J are TRBV5-1 and TRBJ2-1; D is unresolved. V lost 0 bases and J lost 10, with 14 bases in between. This CDR3 comprises 14 residues. Germline CDR1 and CDR2: SGHRS and YFSETQ. CDR3 DNA sequence: TGCGCCAGCAGCTTGGATGGTGGGCGCCTAGAGCAGTTCTTC. Translation gives CASSLDGGRLEQFF.

This clone came up once. This chain uses TRBV6-5 with TRBJ2-2, with D hard to call. CDR1 is MNHEY and CDR2 is SVGAGI in the germline V gene. The V gene lost 3 bases and the J gene lost 8 bases, with 19 bases spanning the gap. CDR3 size: 16 residues. CDR3 sequence: CASSYGAVGVQGELFF. The CDR3 bases are TGTGCCAGCAGTTATGGTGCCGTGGGCGTCCAAGGGGAGCTGTTTTTT.

J is TRBJ1-3 and V is TRBV3-1 (or the pseudogene TRBV3-2), with D unresolved. From germline, CDR1 is LGHDT and CDR2 YNNKEL (reference sequence). V was clipped by 9 bases and J by 0 bases, with 12 bases between them. The CDR3 spans 14 residues. CDR3 sequence (DNA): TGTGCCAGTCGTGGGGTCTCCTCTGGAAACACCATATATTTT. It yields the protein CASRGVSSGNTIYF.

V and J are TRBV18 and TRBJ1-5, with D perhaps TRBD1 (6 bases). Between the trimmed V and J ends, which lost 3 bases and 2 bases, there was a span of 14 bases. The CDR3 has 16 amino acids. Germline values: CDR1 KGHSH, CDR2 LQKENI. The CDR3 DNA sequence: TGTGCCAGCTCACCCCCGACAGGCATGGGCAATCAGCCCCAGCATTTT. It codes for CASSPPTGMGNQPQHF.

This chain joins TRBV18 and TRBJ1-6, with D tentatively TRBD1 (6 bases). The V and J ends lost 5 bases and 10 bases respectively, with 15 bases between them. The CDR3 is made up of 14 amino acids. Germline V gene lookup returns CDR1 KGHSH and CDR2 LQKENI. CDR3 in amino acids: CASSNSRGASPLHF. The DNA of the CDR3 is TGTGCCAGCTCAAATTCCAGGGGCGCCTCACCCCTCCACTTT. Looking up the rest from reference TRBV18 and TRBJ1-6 gives the full variable domain: NAGVMQNPRHLVRRRGQEARLRCSPMKGHSHVYWYRQLPEEGLKFMVYLQKENIIDESGMPKERFSAEFPKEGPSILRIQQVVRGDSAAYFCASSNSRGASPLHFGNGTRLTVT.

Worth noting for this clone: A junction end diverges from the germline sequence, so it may reflect a read error. CDR3 residues: CATNDLDRAGNTIYF. For the CDR3, the DNA is TGTGCCACCAATGATCTCGACAGGGCTGGAAACACCATATATTTT. V is TRBV24-1 and J is TRBJ1-3, with TRBD1 matching 7 bases. The CDR3 has 15 residues. CDR1 KGHDR and CDR2 SFDVKD come from the germline V gene.

The rearrangement links TRBV1 to TRBJ1-5. TRBV1 is a listed pseudogene. The CDR3 totals 19 residues. The CDR3 here is CTSSQDLKAGAISNQPQHF. CDR3 coding DNA: TGCACCAGCAGCCAAGATCTAAAAGCCGGGGCGATTAGCAATCAGCCCCAGCATTTT.